This T cell receptor beta chain was sequenced during a study of T cells in localized non-small cell lung cancer. Study results and caveats: Higher blood T cell density tracked longer overall survival. There were a median roughly 61 of the top 100 tumor clones appearing in adjacent lung. Sequencing involved a lone tumor region, leaving heterogeneity possible. It was uninvolved adjacent lung that showed the highest T cell clonality, exceeding tumor.

This table comes from immunoSEQ multiplex PCR, and its TCRdb copy is limited to in-frame clones, with some not included. The data show around 41,000 clones, with about 91% seen just once and under 12% held by the top ten. The germline V and J ends were trimmed by 0 bases and 7 bases, with 7 bases remaining between them. This CDR3 spans 13 amino acids. Germline CDR1 is SGHAT and CDR2 is FQNNGV. Notes on this clone: Its antigen remains unknown.

The chain has TRBV11-2 and TRBJ1-5; a possible D gene is TRBD1 (5 bases). The sequenced sample was PBMCs, obtained before any cancer treatment. The TCR originated in a woman aged 35 to 75 with stage II lung adenocarcinoma. As DNA, the CDR3 is TGTGCCAGCAGCTTAGAGAGGGGACAGCCCCAGCATTTT. Its translation: CASSLERGQPQHF. Full variable domain (rest looked up from reference TRBV11-2 and TRBJ1-5): EAGVAQSPRYKIIEKRQSVAFWCNPISGHATLYWYQQILGQGPKLLIQFQNNGVVDDSQLPKDRFSAERLKGVDSTLKIQPAKLEDSAVYLCASSLERGQPQHFGDGTRLSIL.